This TCR beta chain was found in a study of vaccination and CD4 T cells after COVID-19. Study summary: Two mRNA vaccine doses were given, either BNT162b2 or mRNA-1273.

Treatment specified: 10-day PBMC culture with coronavirus spike peptide pools or control peptides (ViraFEST assay). Following expansion of antigen-specific T cells with peptide pools, ViraFEST then sequenced TCRs. Negative selection enriched CD4+ T cells from cultures at around 9 days. To note about this clonotype: Its antigen is undetermined.

Germline CDR1 SEHNR, CDR2 FQNEAQ (reference sequence). The CDR3 spans 13 residues. V was cut by 0 bases and J by 11 bases, with 13 bases left in between. Cultured CD4+ T cells had their DNA profiled by the Oncomine TCR Beta short-read assay. TCRdb reprocessed the PCR reads via MiXCR and lists one record per CDR3 protein. The table shows more than 9,000 distinct CDR3 sequences, with roughly 60% occurring only once. The specimen was CD4+ T cells from blood, cultured in vitro. The genes are TRBV7-9 and TRBJ1-1; D uncertain. This TCR was recovered from a human donor who had recovered from COVID-19. The CDR3 here is CASSLAGPGEAFF. CDR3 coding DNA: TGTGCCAGCAGCTTAGCAGGGCCGGGTGAGGCTTTCTTT.